This TCR beta chain was recorded in a study of T-cell reconstitution after alpha-beta-depleted transplantation in children. On this clonotype: What it binds is not known.

The CDR3 is 13 amino acids. Germline V gene data show CDR1 as MDHEN and CDR2 as SYDVKM. Trimming stripped 4 bases from V and 4 bases from J, with 8 bases between. Construction of the TCRbeta library involved unique molecular identifiers. Each CDR3 protein gets one entry after TCRdb re-called the PCR reads with MiXCR. The sample lists 100,000 to 120,000 distinct CDR3 sequences; roughly 6.1% were seen once. Whole-study findings and limits: At day 60, the high TCRbeta diversity found in some patients originated from recipient T cells and thymic progenitors that had survived. Newly produced T cells mostly provided counts and TCRbeta diversity after one year, as hyperexpanded clones declined. The origin of alpha-beta T cells about two months after transplant was reportedly several hundred expanded graft clones.

The specimen comprised PBMCs, mostly from graft donor cells, sampled 360 days after TCRalphabeta/CD19-depleted stem cell transplant. The V call is TRBV28, the J call TRBJ1-5, with no clear D. The TCR was taken from a male patient between 2 and 15 years old who had a stem cell transplant for acute lymphoblastic leukemia, so the T cells may come from the graft donor. CDR3 residues: CASSYTRNQPQHF. Written as DNA, the CDR3 is TGTGCCAGCAGTTACACTCGGAATCAGCCCCAGCATTTT.